The sequence of this TCR beta chain was determined in a study of identifying expanded T cells in peripheral blood. Study results and limitations: Roughly two-week clone count variance significantly increased as total template count grew.

On this clone: Antigen unknown.

Repertoires were generated with immunoSEQ multiplex PCR, while TCRdb's copy carries only in-frame clones and drops some. The profile shows 90,000 to 95,000 clones, roughly 86% of them singletons. No infections or other immune events were documented during collection. The CDR3 loop spans 14 amino acids. V lost 7 bases to trimming and J lost 4 bases; unmatched junction nucleotides: 5. Germline loops: CDR1 MNHNY, CDR2 SVGAGI (reference sequence). The origin of this receptor is a person between 18 and 75 years old in good health. Sequencing was carried out using blood. The chain is built from TRBV6-6 and TRBJ2-7, with TRBD2 identical over 12 bases. The CDR3 coding sequence is TGTGCCAGCACCTTGACTAGCGGGAGATACGAGCAGTACTTC. Its translation is CASTLTSGRYEQYF.